This TCR beta chain emerged from a study of T cells in localized non-small cell lung cancer. Of note for this clone: Its target is not known.

Study-wide results and limits: Adjacent lung held a median roughly 60 of the top 100 tumor clones.

Here immunoSEQ multiplex PCR was the method, and the copy in TCRdb shows in-frame clones only, minus some. The table has about 24,000 clones, around 88% seen once. The CDR3 has 13 residues. The germline V gene encodes CDR1 LNHDA and CDR2 SQIVND (reference sequence). V was trimmed by 5 bases and J by 10 bases, leaving 12 bases between them. The sample here was peripheral blood mononuclear cells, taken before any cancer treatment. This clonotype was sampled from a woman aged 40-75 years with stage III lung adenocarcinoma. The genes are TRBV19 and TRBJ1-6, with a tentative D call TRBD1 (6 bases). CDR3 region: CASSVQGRSPLHF. CDR3 nucleotide sequence: TGTGCCAGTAGTGTCCAGGGGCGGTCACCCCTCCACTTT.